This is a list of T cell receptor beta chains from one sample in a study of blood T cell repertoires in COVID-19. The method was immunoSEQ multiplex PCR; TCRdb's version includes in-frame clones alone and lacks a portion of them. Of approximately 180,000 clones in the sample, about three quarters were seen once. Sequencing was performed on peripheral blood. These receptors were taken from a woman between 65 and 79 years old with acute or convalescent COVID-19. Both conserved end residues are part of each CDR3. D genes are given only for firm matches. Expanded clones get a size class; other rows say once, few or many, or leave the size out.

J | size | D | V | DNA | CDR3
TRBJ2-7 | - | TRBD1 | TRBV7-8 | TGTGCCAGCAGCTTAGCCCGGAACAGGGGGTCCTACGAGCAGTACTTC | CASSLARNRGSYEQYF
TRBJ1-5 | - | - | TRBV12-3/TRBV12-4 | TGTGCCAGCAGCCTCCACCAGGGGCCCCAGCATTTT | CASSLHQGPQHF
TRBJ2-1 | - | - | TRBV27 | TGTGCCAGCAGTTTGATGACTGAATTTATGCCCAATGAGCAGTTCTTC | CASSLMTEFMPNEQFF
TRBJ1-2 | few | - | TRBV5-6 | TGTGCCAGCAGCTTGGGAACAGCTAACTATGGCTACACCTTC | CASSLGTANYGYTF
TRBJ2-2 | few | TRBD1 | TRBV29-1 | TGCAGCGTTACAGGGGAGAACACCGGGGAGCTGTTTTTT | CSVTGENTGELFF
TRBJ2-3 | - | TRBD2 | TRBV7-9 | TGTGCCAGCAGCAAGGGACTAGCGGGAGGGACAGATACGCAGTATTTT | CASSKGLAGGTDTQYF
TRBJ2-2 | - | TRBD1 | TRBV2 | TGTGCCAGCAGTGAAGGACAGGGTTTCGGGGAGCTGTTTTTT | CASSEGQGFGELFF
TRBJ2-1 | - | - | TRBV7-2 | TGTGCCAGCACCTTGTGGCCTAGCTCCTACAATGAGCAGTTCTTC | CASTLWPSSYNEQFF
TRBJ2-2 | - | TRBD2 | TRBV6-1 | TGTGCCAGCAGTGAGGGACTAGCGGGAGTAGGCGGGGAGCTGTTTTTT | CASSEGLAGVGGELFF
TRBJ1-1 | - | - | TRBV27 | TGTGCCAGCAGTCAACCTGGCAGGTTGAACACTGAAGCTTTCTTT | CASSQPGRLNTEAFF
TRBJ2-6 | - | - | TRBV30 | TGTGCCTTTGCAGGGACTGGGGCCAACGTCCTGACTTTC | CAFAGTGANVLTF
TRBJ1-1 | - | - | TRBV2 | TGTGCCAGCAGTGCGCCAGGCGCGAACACTGAAGCTTTCTTT | CASSAPGANTEAFF
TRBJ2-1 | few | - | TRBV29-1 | TGCAGCGCCTTTTGGGGGGATGAGCAGTTCTTC | CSAFWGDEQFF
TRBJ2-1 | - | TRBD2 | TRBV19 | TGTGCCAGTAGTCGCCTAGCGGGCTCCTACAATGAGCAGTTCTTC | CASSRLAGSYNEQFF
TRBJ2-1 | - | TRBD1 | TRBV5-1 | TGCGCCAGCAGCTTGGTTCCGGGACAGGGGAAGCGAGAGAACTACAATGAGCAGTTCTTC | CASSLVPGQGKRENYNEQFF
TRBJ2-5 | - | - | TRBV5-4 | TGTGCCAGCAGCTTCCCCGATGGTGGGGGGAGAGAGACCCAGTACTTC | CASSFPDGGGRETQYF